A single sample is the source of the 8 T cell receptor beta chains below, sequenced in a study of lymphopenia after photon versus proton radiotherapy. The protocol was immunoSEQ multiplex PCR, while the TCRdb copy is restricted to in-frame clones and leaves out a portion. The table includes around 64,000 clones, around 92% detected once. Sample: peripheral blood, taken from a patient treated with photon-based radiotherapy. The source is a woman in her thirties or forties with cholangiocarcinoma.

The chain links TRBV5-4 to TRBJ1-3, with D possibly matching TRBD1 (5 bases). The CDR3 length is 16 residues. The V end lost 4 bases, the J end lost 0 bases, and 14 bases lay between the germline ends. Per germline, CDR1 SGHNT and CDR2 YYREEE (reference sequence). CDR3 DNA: TGTGCCAGCAGCAGCGGGGCTCGAAGCTCTGGAAACACCATATATTTT. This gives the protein CASSSGARSSGNTIYF.

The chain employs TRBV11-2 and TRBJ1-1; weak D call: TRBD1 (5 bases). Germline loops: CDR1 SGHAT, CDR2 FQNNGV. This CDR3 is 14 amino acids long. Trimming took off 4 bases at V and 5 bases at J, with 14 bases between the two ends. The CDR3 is CASSWPGGETEAFF. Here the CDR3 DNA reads TGTGCCAGCAGCTGGCCCGGAGGGGAAACTGAAGCTTTCTTT.

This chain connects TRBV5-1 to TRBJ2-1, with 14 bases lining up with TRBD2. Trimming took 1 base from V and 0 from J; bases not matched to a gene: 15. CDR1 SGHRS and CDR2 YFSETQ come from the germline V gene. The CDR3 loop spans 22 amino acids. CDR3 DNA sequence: TGCGCCAGCAGCTTGCGGTCGCCGGGACTAGCGGGAGCCATGGGCTCCTACAATGAGCAGTTCTTC. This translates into CASSLRSPGLAGAMGSYNEQFF.

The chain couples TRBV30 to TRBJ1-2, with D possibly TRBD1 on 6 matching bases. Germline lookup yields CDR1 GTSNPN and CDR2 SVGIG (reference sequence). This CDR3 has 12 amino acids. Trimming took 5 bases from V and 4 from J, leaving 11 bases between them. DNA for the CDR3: TGTGCCTGGCCAAAGACAGGCTATGGCTACACCTTC. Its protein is CAWPKTGYGYTF.

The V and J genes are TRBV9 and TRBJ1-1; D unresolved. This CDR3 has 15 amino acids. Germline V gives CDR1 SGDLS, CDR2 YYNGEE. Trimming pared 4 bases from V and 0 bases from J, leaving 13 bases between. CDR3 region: CASSPPGGLNTEAFF. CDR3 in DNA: TGTGCCAGCAGCCCACCGGGAGGATTGAACACTGAAGCTTTCTTT. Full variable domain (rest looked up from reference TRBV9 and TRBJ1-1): DSGVTQTPKHLITATGQRVTLRCSPRSGDLSVYWYQQSLDQGLQFLIQYYNGEERAKGNILERFSAQQFPDLHSELNLSSLELGDSALYFCASSPPGGLNTEAFFGQGTRLTVV.

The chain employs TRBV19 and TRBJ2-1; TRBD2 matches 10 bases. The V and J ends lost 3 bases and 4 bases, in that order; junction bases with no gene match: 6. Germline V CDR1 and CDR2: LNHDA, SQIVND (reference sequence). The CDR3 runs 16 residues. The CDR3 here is CASSISAGGWYNEQFF. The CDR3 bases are TGTGCCAGTAGTATTTCAGCGGGAGGGTGGTACAATGAGCAGTTCTTC.

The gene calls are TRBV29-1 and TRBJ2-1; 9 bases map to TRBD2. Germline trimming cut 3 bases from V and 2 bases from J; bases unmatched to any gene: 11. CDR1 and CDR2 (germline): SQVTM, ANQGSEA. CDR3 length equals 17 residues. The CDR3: CSVDPKTSGLAYNEQFF. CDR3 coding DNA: TGCAGCGTTGATCCGAAGACTAGCGGTTTGGCCTACAATGAGCAGTTCTTC.

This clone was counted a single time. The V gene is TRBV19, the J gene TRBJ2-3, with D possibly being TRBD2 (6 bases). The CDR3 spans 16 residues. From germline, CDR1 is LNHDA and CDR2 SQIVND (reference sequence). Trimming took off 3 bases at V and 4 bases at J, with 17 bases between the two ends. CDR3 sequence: CASSIVGRRAPDTQYF. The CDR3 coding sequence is TGTGCCAGTAGTATCGTCGGTAGGAGGGCCCCAGATACGCAGTATTTT. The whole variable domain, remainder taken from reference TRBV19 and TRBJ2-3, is DGGITQSPKYLFRKEGQNVTLSCEQNLNHDAMYWYRQDPGQGLRLIYYSQIVNDFQKGDIAEGYSVSREKKESFPLTVTSAQKNPTAFYLCASSIVGRRAPDTQYFGPGTRLTVL.